Described below is a single TCR beta chain sequence and its context. Its antigen is still unknown. The sample comes from a study of OX40 agonist ivuxolimab in advanced cancers. General observations from the study: Relative to CD4+, CD8+ T cells held more expanded clones on average. Some patients who did not respond also had low normalized T-cell clonal expansion.

Trimming removed 2 bases from V and 4 bases from J, with 11 bases in between. The CDR3 has 13 residues. Looked up from germline, CDR1 is SQVTM and CDR2 is ANQGSEA. Measured with immunoSEQ multiplex PCR; TCRdb has only the in-frame clones, and not every one. Of 100,000 or so clones in the sample, 88% were seen once. This specimen was CD4+ or CD8+ T cells sorted from blood, taken in a trial of the OX40 agonist ivuxolimab. This clonotype was sampled from an adult with an advanced solid tumor such as melanoma, head and neck, liver or kidney cancer. The chain has TRBV29-1 and TRBJ2-5; the D gene is possibly TRBD1 (5 bases). The CDR3 DNA reads as TGCAGCGTTGAAAAAGGGGTACGAGAGACCCAGTACTTC. Translation gives CSVEKGVRETQYF.